The 18 T cell receptor beta chains below were found in one sample sequenced in a study of persistence of HIV-infected CD4 T cells (dated by TCRdb to 2019 to 2021). For these receptors, no antigen is known. TCRbeta repertoires were sequenced from genomic DNA with the immunoSEQ hsTCRB assay version 4 in survey mode. As stored in TCRdb, this immuneACCESS dataset retains in-frame rearrangements with V and J assigned. A fraction of the clones does not appear; measured against another copy, unresolved V genes explain less than half of the discrepancy, and the remainder lacks a known reason. This sample has fewer than 50,000 clones in its table, and approximately 90% of those were observed once. The ten largest clones add up to around 1.8% of the sample. The treatment or condition label corresponds to: suppressive antiretroviral therapy. As a nonspecific positive control representing the CD4+ T cell repertoire, the cells were stimulated with anti-CD3/anti-CD28 magnetic beads. Responding CD4+ T cells were sorted on the basis of upregulation of both CD40 ligand and CD69.

Sequencing used CD4+ T cells sorted from PBMCs after approximately 19-hour stimulation, obtained from a patient who received antiretroviral therapy. The sample's cell subset or site, from its label and the paper: CD40L+CD69+ CD4 T cells responding to anti-CD3/anti-CD28 beads, representing the overall repertoire. The source of these receptors is an adult man with HIV who was CMV-seropositive.

The chain is built from TRBV19 and TRBJ2-2; D is undetermined. This CDR3 has 13 amino acids. The germline CDR1 and CDR2 sequences are LNHDA and SQIVND (reference sequence). Trimming removed 5 bases from V and 6 bases from J, with 10 bases in between. In DNA form, the CDR3 reads TGTGCCAGTAGTGTCCAGAAGGCCGGGGAGCTGTTTTTT. This translates into CASSVQKAGELFF.

The chain recombines TRBV24-1 with TRBJ2-3; 7 bases agree with TRBD1. CDR3 length: 15 residues. V trimming: 3 bases; J trimming: 3 bases; junction bases outside the gene matches: 5. Germline V lookup: CDR1 KGHDR, CDR2 SFDVKD. CDR3 sequence (DNA): TGTGCCACCAGTGATGCAGGGACAGTTACAGATACGCAGTATTTT. Translation: CATSDAGTVTDTQYF.

V usage is TRBV18 and J usage is TRBJ2-5; 9 bases match TRBD2. With V trimmed by 0 bases and J by 4 bases, 3 bases remained unmatched. Per the germline V gene, CDR1 is KGHSH and CDR2 is LQKENI. The CDR3 length is 15 residues. CDR3: CASSPPGLASETQYF. The CDR3 bases are TGTGCCAGCTCACCACCGGGACTAGCCTCAGAGACCCAGTACTTC.

The chain has TRBV5-1 and TRBJ2-7; 9 bases line up with TRBD1. The V gene's germline CDR1 is SGHRS and CDR2 YFSETQ. This CDR3 is built from 16 residues. Trimming cost V 4 bases and J 1 base; bases outside gene matches: 9. CDR3 in DNA: TGCGCCAGCAGCCTAATACGGGGGACAGGGTCCTACGAGCAGTACTTC. It codes for CASSLIRGTGSYEQYF.

This rearrangement joins TRBV6-5 to TRBJ1-5, with TRBD1 as a possible D gene (5 bases). The V end lost 5 bases, the J end lost 3 bases, and 8 bases lay between the germline ends. Looked up from germline, CDR1 is MNHEY and CDR2 is SVGAGI. The CDR3 is 13 amino acids. The CDR3, as DNA: TGTGCCAGCAGTCCAGGGTCCAATCAGCCCCAGCATTTT. This sequence encodes CASSPGSNQPQHF.

V and J are TRBV9 and TRBJ2-3; 9 nucleotides align to TRBD2. The CDR3 runs 16 residues. The germline CDR1 and CDR2 sequences are SGDLS and YYNGEE. Trimming at V came to 3 bases and at J to 4 bases, leaving 9 bases not matched to a gene. In DNA form, the CDR3 reads TGTGCCAGCAGCGACCGTTTAGCGGGGGAAGCAGATACGCAGTATTTT. As protein: CASSDRLAGEADTQYF.

The genes are TRBV15 and TRBJ1-5, with TRBD1 matching 9 bases. J gave up 3 bases and V 2 bases, and 5 bases lay outside the gene matches. Germline CDR1 LNHNV, CDR2 YYDKDF (reference sequence). The CDR3 loop spans 16 amino acids. CDR3: CATSRNGQGFNQPQHF. The CDR3 DNA is TGTGCCACCAGCAGAAACGGACAGGGGTTCAATCAGCCCCAGCATTTT.

The chain is built from TRBV28 and TRBJ2-7; 9 positions agree with TRBD1. V shed 4 bases and J 2 bases; nucleotides not matched to a gene: 9. The germline V gene has CDR1 MDHEN and CDR2 SYDVKM. This CDR3 is 16 amino acids long. CDR3 protein: CASSSSGTGYTYEQYF. CDR3 bases: TGTGCCAGCAGTTCAAGCGGGACAGGGTACACCTACGAGCAGTACTTC. Based on the CDR3 plus reference TRBV28 and TRBJ2-7, the full variable domain is DVKVTQSSRYLVKRTGEKVFLECVQDMDHENMFWYRQDPGLGLRLIYFSYDVKMKEKGDIPEGYSVSREKKERFSLILESASTNQTSMYLCASSSSGTGYTYEQYFGPGTRLTVT.

This clone has only a few counts. The V gene is TRBV3-1 (or the pseudogene TRBV3-2), the J gene TRBJ2-5; 8 bases agree with TRBD2. V lost 0 bases and J lost 2; bases outside the gene matches: 14. CDR1 is LGHDT and CDR2 is YNNKEL in the germline V gene (reference sequence). The CDR3 runs to 19 residues. In DNA form, the CDR3 reads TGTGCCAGCAGCCAAGATAGTTTTTACTGGGTAGCGGGGCAAGAGACCCAGTACTTC. This codes for CASSQDSFYWVAGQETQYF.

The V and J genes are TRBV18 and TRBJ1-1; D uncertain. V was clipped by 3 bases and J by 3 bases, with 11 bases between them. The CDR3 has 14 amino acids. The germline gives CDR1 KGHSH, CDR2 LQKENI. The CDR3 region has the DNA TGTGCCAGCTCACCCGATTTTGGGGACACTGAAGCTTTCTTT. Protein: CASSPDFGDTEAFF.

The chain links TRBV10-3 to TRBJ1-1; D is unclear. Germline V CDR1 and CDR2: ENHRY, SYGVKD. CDR3 length: 13 residues. Trimming shortened V by 2 bases and J by 1 base, and 5 bases separated the two germline ends. This chain's CDR3 is CAISEARNTEAFF. CDR3 DNA sequence: TGTGCCATCAGTGAGGCGCGGAACACTGAAGCTTTCTTT.

This chain connects TRBV10-1 to TRBJ1-6, with D perhaps matching TRBD1 (5 bases). Germline assignment: CDR1 WNHNN and CDR2 SYGVQD (reference sequence). The V end lost 0 bases, the J end lost 9 bases, and 12 bases lay between the germline ends. The CDR3 length is 15 residues. CDR3 in amino acids: CASSESGDGGSPLHF. The CDR3 DNA follows: TGCGCCAGCAGTGAGTCGGGGGATGGAGGTTCACCCCTCCACTTT.

The V gene is TRBV14, the J gene TRBJ1-4; D gene uncertain. The CDR3 runs 14 residues. V was clipped by 4 bases and J by 8 bases, with 14 bases between them. CDR1 is SGHDN and CDR2 is FVKESK in the germline V gene. For the CDR3, the DNA is TGTGCCAGCAGCCGACTATCCGGAGGGGAAAAACTGTTTTTT. Translation: CASSRLSGGEKLFF.

A single count supports this clone. The chain recombines TRBV9 with TRBJ1-3; no reliable D call. The V gene's germline CDR1 is SGDLS and CDR2 YYNGEE. Between the trimmed V and J ends, which lost 0 bases and 0 bases, there was a span of 7 bases. The CDR3 loop spans 15 amino acids. The chain's CDR3 is CASSVDTVSGNTIYF. The CDR3 nucleotides are TGTGCCAGCAGCGTAGACACGGTCTCTGGAAACACCATATATTTT.

This chain uses TRBV5-1 with TRBJ2-1; 7 nucleotides line up with TRBD1. CDR3 length: 15 amino acids. The germline V gene has CDR1 SGHRS and CDR2 YFSETQ. Unmatched junction bases numbered 2, after V lost 0 bases and J lost 2 bases. The CDR3: CASSLVRGTYNEQFF. The CDR3 coding sequence is TGCGCCAGCAGCTTGGTCAGGGGGACCTACAATGAGCAGTTCTTC.

The chain couples TRBV2 to TRBJ2-2; D is unclear. Trimming cost V 6 bases and J 2 bases, with 10 bases left between them. CDR3 length equals 14 residues. Germline CDR1 reads SNHLY; CDR2 reads FYNNEI. CDR3 sequence reads: CASRETRNTGELFF. Written as DNA, the CDR3 is TGTGCCAGCAGAGAGACCCGAAACACCGGGGAGCTGTTTTTT.

The chain couples TRBV19 to TRBJ1-2, with D possibly being TRBD1 (5 bases). Germline CDR1 and CDR2: LNHDA and SQIVND (reference sequence). This CDR3 region has 18 residues. Trimming cost V 0 bases and J 4 bases, with 21 bases left between them. The CDR3 is CASSIDLVSPGEVYGYTF. The CDR3 region has the DNA TGTGCCAGTAGTATAGATCTGGTTTCCCCGGGGGAAGTCTATGGCTACACCTTC. Using reference TRBV19 and TRBJ1-2 for the parts outside the CDR3, the full variable domain is DGGITQSPKYLFRKEGQNVTLSCEQNLNHDAMYWYRQDPGQGLRLIYYSQIVNDFQKGDIAEGYSVSREKKESFPLTVTSAQKNPTAFYLCASSIDLVSPGEVYGYTFGSGTRLTVV.

The rearrangement joins TRBV5-1 to TRBJ2-3; D is undetermined. This CDR3 has 15 residues. Germline CDR1 reads SGHRS; CDR2 reads YFSETQ. V was shortened by 0 bases and J by 7 bases, with 15 bases between the two germline ends. Written as DNA, the CDR3 is TGCGCCAGCAGCTTGGACGTCAGCTCCGTGCATACGCAGTATTTT. It codes for CASSLDVSSVHTQYF.